The 20 T cell receptor beta chains given below trace back to one sample, sequenced in a study of T cell responses to AZD1222 COVID-19 vaccine. Method: immunoSEQ multiplex PCR; TCRdb's copy keeps in-frame clones and lacks some. The table records tens of thousands of clones, roughly nine tenths of them present only once. Sequencing was performed on peripheral blood, taken 28 days after the second AZD1222 dose. Receptors originate from an adult who received the AZD1222 COVID-19 vaccine.

The rearrangement joins TRBV7-3 to TRBJ1-1, with TRBD1 matching over 9 bases. V was pared by 5 bases and J by 1 base, with 2 bases of the junction left unmatched. The germline V gene has CDR1 SGHTA and CDR2 FQGTGA. The CDR3 has 14 residues. The CDR3 region is CASSQDRGNTEAFF. DNA of the CDR3: TGTGCCAGCAGCCAGGACAGGGGGAACACTGAAGCTTTCTTT.

The chain has TRBV6-5 and TRBJ2-7, with D perhaps TRBD2 (5 bases). CDR3 length: 15 residues. The germline V gene has CDR1 MNHEY and CDR2 SVGAGI. Trimming took 6 bases from V and 3 from J, leaving 18 bases between them. As DNA, the CDR3 is TGTGCCAGCAGAACCGCGGGTCCATCAGACTACGAGCAGTACTTC. Its translation: CASRTAGPSDYEQYF.

CDR3 in DNA: TGTGCCAGCTCATCCGGGAGGAGGGACACTGAAGCTTTCTTT. It yields the protein CASSSGRRDTEAFF. The V call is TRBV18, the J call TRBJ1-1; no clear D gene. Germline CDR1 KGHSH, CDR2 LQKENI. V lost 5 bases and J lost 3, with 13 bases in between. The CDR3 is 14 residues long.

The V and J genes are TRBV3-1 (or the pseudogene TRBV3-2) and TRBJ1-3; weak D call: TRBD1 (5 bases). This CDR3 has 14 amino acids. V was trimmed by 4 bases and J by 3 bases, leaving 10 bases between them. CDR1 and CDR2 from the germline V gene are LGHDT and YNNKEL (reference sequence). Here the CDR3 reads CASSPRDGGNTIYF. CDR3 coding DNA: TGTGCCAGCAGCCCTAGGGACGGTGGAAACACCATATATTTT.

The J gene is TRBJ2-7, the V gene TRBV4-1; a possible D gene is TRBD1 (5 bases). V was pared by 0 bases and J by 3 bases, with 9 bases between. Germline lookup yields CDR1 MGHRA and CDR2 YSYEKL. This CDR3 region has 14 residues. The CDR3 loop is CASSQDVRGYEQYF. Here the CDR3 DNA reads TGCGCCAGCAGCCAAGATGTAAGGGGCTACGAGCAGTACTTC.

The genes are TRBV9 and TRBJ1-3; the D is unclear. Per the germline V gene, CDR1 is SGDLS and CDR2 is YYNGEE. The CDR3 has 15 amino acids. V dropped 1 base and J dropped 0 bases, with 8 bases sitting between them. In DNA, the CDR3 is TGTGCCAGCAGCGTATCGACGAGCTCTGGAAACACCATATATTTT. Its protein is CASSVSTSSGNTIYF.

As DNA, the CDR3 is TGTGCCAGCAAACAGGGGGTAGGGTCACCCCTCCACTTT. Its translation is CASKQGVGSPLHF. The chain carries TRBV12-3 or TRBV12-4 and TRBJ1-6, with TRBD1 matching over 8 bases. CDR3 length equals 13 residues. The J segment lost 10 bases and the V segment lost 7 bases, leaving 6 bases of the junction unmatched.

V is TRBV7-2 and J is TRBJ2-3, with TRBD1 identical over 8 bases. This CDR3 comprises 13 residues. Germline V lookup: CDR1 SGHTA, CDR2 FQGNSA. With V trimmed by 4 bases and J by 10 bases, 7 bases remained unmatched. The CDR3 DNA follows: TGTGCCAGCAGCTCTAAAACAGGGGGGCCGCAGTATTTT. Translating it yields CASSSKTGGPQYF.

CDR3 DNA sequence: TGCGCCAGCAGCTTGGTAGGGATGTCGGGGAGGAACACTGAAGCTTTCTTT. Translated, it gives CASSLVGMSGRNTEAFF. The V call is TRBV5-1, the J call TRBJ1-1; D gene ambiguous. Germline CDR1 SGHRS, CDR2 YFSETQ. V lost 0 bases to trimming and J lost 1 base, with 16 bases between them. The CDR3 has 17 residues. Full variable domain (missing parts from reference TRBV5-1 and TRBJ1-1): KAGVTQTPRYLIKTRGQQVTLSCSPISGHRSVSWYQQTPGQGLQFLFEYFSETQRNKGNFPGRFSGRQFSNSRSEMNVSTLELGDSALYLCASSLVGMSGRNTEAFFGQGTRLTVV.

The chain couples TRBV6-5 to TRBJ2-7, with TRBD2 as a possible D gene (6 bases). CDR3 length: 15 residues. The germline CDR1 and CDR2 sequences are MNHEY and SVGAGI. V lost 7 bases and J 4 bases, leaving 20 bases between the germline ends. CDR3 region: CASNSPAGRQYEQYF. The CDR3 nucleotides read TGTGCCAGCAATAGTCCCGCGGGACGCCAATACGAGCAGTACTTC.

This sequence joins TRBV25-1 and TRBJ2-2, with D possibly being TRBD1 (6 bases). In germline, CDR1 is MGHDK, CDR2 SYGVNS. V was trimmed by 5 bases and J by 4 bases, leaving 11 bases between them. The CDR3 loop spans 14 amino acids. The CDR3 bases are TGTGCCAGCAGTAGGGGACATTTCACCGGGGAGCTGTTTTTT. This translates into CASSRGHFTGELFF.

The chain is built from TRBV14 and TRBJ2-7; the D call may be TRBD1 or TRBD2 (5 bases each). The germline V and J ends were trimmed by 4 bases and 6 bases, with 31 bases remaining between them. The CDR3 consists of 19 residues. CDR1 and CDR2 (germline): SGHDN, FVKESK. For the CDR3, the DNA is TGTGCCAGCAGCCCCGAAAGTCCCCTCCTGGGGGAATTCGTTACCGAGCAGTACTTC. As protein: CASSPESPLLGEFVTEQYF.

This chain connects TRBV19 to TRBJ2-5, with 7 bases that match TRBD1. Germline V gives CDR1 LNHDA, CDR2 SQIVND (reference sequence). CDR3 length equals 13 residues. Trimming cost V 6 bases and J 1 base; bases outside gene matches: 2. The CDR3 region has the DNA TGTGCCAGTAGCGGGACAGTCCAAGAGACCCAGTACTTC. Translated: CASSGTVQETQYF.

V gene TRBV9 combines with J gene TRBJ1-6; 8 positions match TRBD1. V dropped 3 bases and J dropped 1; count of bases not matched to a gene: 12. CDR1 SGDLS and CDR2 YYNGEE come from the germline V gene. The CDR3 runs to 19 residues. The CDR3 DNA reads TGTGCCAGCAGCGCCGAGCAGGGGGCTCGGGGTTCCTATAATTCACCCCTCCACTTT. It yields the protein CASSAEQGARGSYNSPLHF. The whole variable domain, filled in from reference TRBV9 and TRBJ1-6, reads DSGVTQTPKHLITATGQRVTLRCSPRSGDLSVYWYQQSLDQGLQFLIQYYNGEERAKGNILERFSAQQFPDLHSELNLSSLELGDSALYFCASSAEQGARGSYNSPLHFGNGTRLTVT.

The sample holds one count of this clone. V and J are TRBV6-2 or TRBV6-3 and TRBJ2-3, with D possibly matching TRBD2 (5 bases). The V end lost 4 bases, the J end lost 2 bases, and 10 bases lay between the germline ends. The CDR3 consists of 14 residues. Germline CDR1 is MNHEY and CDR2 is SVGEGT. CDR3 bases: TGTGCCAGCAGTTGGGGAGAGCTCACAGATACGCAGTATTTT. This encodes CASSWGELTDTQYF.

Worth noting for this clone: Additional DNA sequences in this sample encode the identical CDR3. This rearrangement joins TRBV20-1 to TRBJ2-7; D is perhaps TRBD2 (5 bases). Germline V gives CDR1 DFQATT, CDR2 SNEGSKA (reference sequence). Trimming left V 3 bases short and J 3 bases short, with 6 bases between. The CDR3 runs to 11 residues. DNA for the CDR3: TGCAGTGCTAGTCGGGGCTACGAGCAGTACTTC. This translates into CSASRGYEQYF.

The chain recombines TRBV12-3 or TRBV12-4 with TRBJ2-2, with unresolved D. The CDR3 has 12 amino acids. V was pared by 3 bases and J by 6 bases, with 5 bases between. The CDR3 sequence: CASSLRSGELFF. In DNA, the CDR3 is TGTGCCAGCAGTTTGAGGTCCGGGGAGCTGTTTTTT.

V is TRBV7-6 and J is TRBJ1-3; D may be TRBD1 (6 bases). V was cut by 1 base and J by 0 bases, with 10 bases left in between. Looked up from germline, CDR1 is SGHVS and CDR2 is FNYEAQ. This CDR3 has 16 amino acids. CDR3 in DNA: TGTGCCAGCAGCTTAGAGGACAGCTTCTCTGGAAACACCATATATTTT. This gives the protein CASSLEDSFSGNTIYF.

The chain couples TRBV9 to TRBJ1-2; D gene ambiguous. The germline CDR1 and CDR2 sequences are SGDLS and YYNGEE. This CDR3 contains 12 residues. With 0 bases removed from V and 7 bases from J, the gap between germline ends came to 7 bases. The CDR3 DNA sequence: TGTGCCAGCAGCGTAGTGGGAAGTGGCTACACCTTC. Amino acids: CASSVVGSGYTF.

This clone was seen only a few times. The genes are TRBV30 and TRBJ1-2; unclear D gene. Trimming cost V 4 bases and J 8 bases, with 11 bases left between them. From germline, CDR1 is GTSNPN and CDR2 SVGIG (reference sequence). The CDR3 is made up of 11 amino acids. CDR3 protein: CAWKMDGGYTF. CDR3 nucleotide sequence: TGTGCCTGGAAAATGGACGGGGGCTACACCTTC.